This record concerns one T cell receptor (beta chain) sequence. Libraries were prepared by immunoSEQ multiplex PCR; TCRdb keeps only in-frame clonotypes and omits some of them. The sample yields 150,000 to 160,000 clones, about 86% seen once. The data stem from a study of cytomegalovirus exposure and HLA in healthy donors. The germline V gene encodes CDR1 MNHNY and CDR2 SVGAGI (reference sequence). J lost 6 bases, V lost 4 bases, and 3 bases had no gene match. The length of the CDR3 is 13 residues. Sequences were obtained from PBMCs. This sequence joins TRBV6-6 and TRBJ2-1; the match to TRBD1 covers 7 bases. The clonotype comes from a human donor in good health. CDR3 nucleotides: TGTGCCAGCAGTTTGTCAGGGGGCAATGAGCAGTTCTTC. It specifies CASSLSGGNEQFF.